A selection of T cell receptor beta chains follows, all from one sample in a study of T cell changes during pregnancy in multiple sclerosis. The assay was immunoSEQ multiplex PCR, and TCRdb's table has in-frame clones only and misses some. The profile covers about 42,000 clones, with less than 90% appearing a single time and about 0.64% taken by the ten largest. The sequenced sample was CD4+ T cells from peripheral blood mononuclear cells, obtained before pregnancy. These receptors were obtained from a female donor with multiple sclerosis, enrolled in a pregnancy study. CDR3s include the opening cysteine and the closing phenylalanine or tryptophan. D genes are given only for firm matches. Clone size is not always given. Where it is, it says once, few, many or a class for expanded clones.

J gene	V gene	clone size	D gene	CDR3 protein	CDR3 DNA
TRBJ1-2	TRBV7-8	NA	TRBD1	CASSATGTGYGYTF	TGTGCCAGCAGCGCGACCGGGACAGGCTATGGCTACACCTTC
TRBJ1-2	TRBV5-6	NA	TRBD1	CASSLIPGQGNYGYTF	TGTGCCAGCAGCTTAATCCCGGGACAGGGGAACTATGGCTACACCTTC
TRBJ2-5	TRBV6-5	NA	TRBD1	CASSYTLGQGQETQYF	TGTGCCAGCAGTTACACCCTGGGACAGGGCCAAGAGACCCAGTACTTC
TRBJ1-5	TRBV7-2	NA	TRBD1	CASSLEGASNQPQHF	TGTGCCAGCAGCTTAGAGGGGGCTAGCAATCAGCCCCAGCATTTT
TRBJ1-2	TRBV7-2	NA	TRBD1	CASSLAGQGGFGYTF	TGTGCCAGCAGCTTAGCGGGACAGGGGGGATTTGGCTACACCTTC
TRBJ2-3	TRBV10-3	NA	NA	CAISDQRASDTQYF	TGTGCCATCAGTGACCAGAGGGCGAGCGATACGCAGTATTTT
TRBJ2-7	TRBV7-9	NA	NA	CASSLFTGWDEQYF	TGTGCCAGCAGCTTATTCACAGGGTGGGACGAGCAGTACTTC
TRBJ2-1	TRBV7-9	NA	TRBD2	CASSIKGSWGEGPNEQFF	TGTGCCAGCAGCATTAAGGGGAGCTGGGGGGAGGGCCCCAATGAGCAGTTCTTC
TRBJ1-6	TRBV13	few	NA	CASSLFRNNSPLHF	TGTGCCAGCAGCTTATTCCGTAATAATTCACCCCTCCACTTT
TRBJ2-7	TRBV5-4	NA	TRBD1	CASSLQGISYEQYF	TGTGCCAGCAGCTTACAGGGGATATCCTACGAGCAGTACTTC
TRBJ1-5	TRBV7-8	NA	TRBD1	CASSSRGQGWQPQHF	TGTGCCAGCAGTTCTAGGGGACAGGGGTGGCAGCCCCAGCATTTT
TRBJ1-1	TRBV16	NA	NA	CASSQSAGIEAFF	TGTGCCAGCAGCCAATCGGCGGGGATTGAAGCTTTCTTT
TRBJ2-7	TRBV6-1	NA	NA	CASSVITGEQYF	TGTGCCAGCAGTGTAATTACGGGAGAGCAGTACTTC
TRBJ2-1	TRBV5-6	NA	TRBD2	CASSRGLAEYNEQFF	TGTGCCAGCAGCCGTGGGCTAGCGGAATACAATGAGCAGTTCTTC
TRBJ1-2	TRBV19	NA	NA	CASKGDGYTF	TGTGCCAGTAAAGGGGATGGCTACACCTTC
TRBJ2-7	TRBV6-5	NA	TRBD1	CASMRQGAYEQYF	TGTGCCAGCATGAGACAGGGGGCCTACGAGCAGTACTTC
TRBJ2-5	TRBV7-2	NA	TRBD2	CASSLTIAGGLETQYF	TGTGCCAGCAGCTTAACAATAGCGGGAGGGTTGGAGACCCAGTACTTC
TRBJ2-7	TRBV14	NA	NA	CASSQRDTSYEQYF	TGTGCCAGCAGCCAACGGGACACCAGCTACGAGCAGTACTTC
TRBJ2-7	TRBV28	NA	NA	CASSPGSSYEQYF	TGTGCCAGCAGTCCGGGGAGCTCCTACGAGCAGTACTTC
TRBJ2-7	TRBV27	NA	TRBD2	CASSPRTSGSSYEQYF	TGTGCCAGCAGTCCTAGGACTAGCGGGTCGTCCTACGAGCAGTACTTC
TRBJ1-1	TRBV19	NA	NA	CASLRGGLNTEAFF	TGTGCCAGTCTGAGGGGGGGGCTGAACACTGAAGCTTTCTTT